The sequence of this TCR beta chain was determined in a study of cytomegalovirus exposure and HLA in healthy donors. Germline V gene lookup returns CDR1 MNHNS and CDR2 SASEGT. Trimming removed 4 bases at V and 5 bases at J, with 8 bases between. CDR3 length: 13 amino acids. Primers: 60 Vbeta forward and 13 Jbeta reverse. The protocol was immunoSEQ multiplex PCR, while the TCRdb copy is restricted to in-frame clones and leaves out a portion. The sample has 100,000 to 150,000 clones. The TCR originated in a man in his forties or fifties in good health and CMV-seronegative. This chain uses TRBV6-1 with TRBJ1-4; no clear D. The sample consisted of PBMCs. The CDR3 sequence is CASSVRVNEKLFF. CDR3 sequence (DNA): TGTGCCAGCAGTGTCCGCGTAAATGAAAAACTGTTTTTT.